The 14 T cell receptor beta chains below all came from one sample that was sequenced in a study of human T cells and chemical hapten exposure (dated by TCRdb to the early 2020s). Library preparation was by 5' RACE. The instrument was an Illumina MiSeq. Starting from the raw public reads, TCRdb applied fastp trimming at Q25, assembled clones with MiXCR and retained in-frame beta chains. Each CDR3 protein appears once, grouped with its most common genes and DNA. The sample table records under 150,000 distinct CDR3 sequences; around a fifth of these occur just once. Approximately 3% of the sample comes from the top ten. Total RNA was isolated from unfractionated whole blood collected in Tempus Blood RNA tubes. The receptors come from a human donor in good health.

The CDR3 nucleotides read TGCAGCTTGAGCCCAGGGGGCTTGAGAACTGAAGCTTTCTTT. This gives the protein CSLSPGGLRTEAFF. The genes are TRBV29-1 and TRBJ1-1; 8 bases match TRBD1. The CDR3 is 14 amino acids. Germline CDR1 is SQVTM and CDR2 is ANQGSEA. With 8 bases clipped from V and 5 bases from J, the junction kept 13 bases outside the gene matches.

In this sample, this clonotype turned up a few times. CDR3 sequence (DNA): TGCAGTGGGATACCCAGACTAGCGGGGGAATACGAGCAGTACTTC. This encodes CSGIPRLAGEYEQYF. The chain combines TRBV20-1 with TRBJ2-7, with 12 positions matching TRBD2. Trimming cost V 7 bases and J 4 bases; bases outside gene matches: 11. Germline V gene lookup returns CDR1 DFQATT and CDR2 SNEGSKA (reference sequence). The CDR3 spans 15 residues.

This clonotype was counted between two and nine times. The chain has TRBV2 and TRBJ1-2; 10 nucleotides line up with TRBD1. The CDR3 spans 15 residues. Germline values: CDR1 SNHLY, CDR2 FYNNEI. The J segment lost 5 bases and the V segment lost 9 bases, leaving 12 bases of the junction unmatched. The CDR3 DNA reads as TGTGCCAGAGAAACGGGACAGGGGTCGGGGTATGGCTACACCTTC. Translating it yields CARETGQGSGYGYTF.

This chain uses TRBV2 with TRBJ1-2; a possible D gene is TRBD1 (5 bases). This CDR3 is 14 amino acids long. Deletions cut 3 bases from V and 4 bases from J, with 12 bases between. Germline CDR1 is SNHLY and CDR2 is FYNNEI. The CDR3 DNA follows: TGTGCCAGCAGTGATCCGACAGACTCCTATGGCTACACCTTC. This translates into CASSDPTDSYGYTF.

The rearrangement joins TRBV29-1 to TRBJ2-2, with 7 bases that match TRBD1. Losses at the gene ends were 7 bases for V and 0 bases for J; bases not matched to a gene: 11. The germline V gene encodes CDR1 SQVTM and CDR2 ANQGSEA. The CDR3 has 16 residues. CDR3 region: CSARKSGGPNTGELFF. The CDR3, as DNA: TGCAGCGCCCGAAAATCAGGGGGACCGAACACCGGGGAGCTGTTTTTT.

V is TRBV11-2 and J is TRBJ2-1; TRBD2 agrees at 9 bases. CDR3 length: 19 amino acids. V gave up 2 bases and J gave up 0 bases; unmatched junction bases: 11. Germline V CDR1 and CDR2: SGHAT, FQNNGV. The CDR3 DNA reads TGTGCCAGCAGCTTATCCAGAGCGGGAGGCCTCAGCTCCTACAATGAGCAGTTCTTC. Protein sequence: CASSLSRAGGLSSYNEQFF.

This clonotype has a handful of counts. This rearrangement joins TRBV20-1 to TRBJ2-7; the D call may be TRBD1 or TRBD2 (5 bases each). This CDR3 contains 14 residues. V gave up 5 bases and J gave up 0 bases, with 14 bases separating them. Germline V lookup: CDR1 DFQATT, CDR2 SNEGSKA (reference sequence). CDR3 bases: TGCAGTGCTTCCGAGCGGACATTCTCCTACGAGCAGTACTTC. It codes for CSASERTFSYEQYF.

The chain recombines TRBV29-1 with TRBJ1-1, with D possibly TRBD1 on 5 matching bases. The ends were cut back, 4 bases at V and 1 base at J, with 10 bases in the middle. The CDR3 extends over 13 amino acids. Germline V gene sequence: CDR1 SQVTM, CDR2 ANQGSEA. The CDR3 sequence: CSVGGQTNTEAFF. Written as DNA, the CDR3 is TGCAGCGTTGGGGGCCAGACGAACACTGAAGCTTTCTTT. The whole variable domain, filled in from reference TRBV29-1 and TRBJ1-1, reads SAVISQKPSRDICQRGTSLTIQCQVDSQVTMMFWYRQQPGQSLTLIATANQGSEATYESGFVIDKFPISRPNLTFSTLTVSNMSPEDSSIYLCSVGGQTNTEAFFGQGTRLTVV.

This sequence joins TRBV11-1 and TRBJ2-1; 7 bases agree with TRBD2. The CDR3 runs to 16 residues. CDR1 is SGHAT and CDR2 is FQDESV in the germline V gene (reference sequence). V was pared by 4 bases and J by 5 bases, with 11 bases of the junction left unmatched. CDR3 in DNA: TGTGCCAGCAGCTCCCCGTCAGCGGGAAAGGACAATGAGCAGTTCTTC. Translating gives CASSSPSAGKDNEQFF.

V usage is TRBV14 and J usage is TRBJ2-7; D gene ambiguous. The germline CDR1 and CDR2 sequences are SGHDN and FVKESK. V was trimmed by 1 base and J by 2 bases, leaving 15 bases between them. The CDR3 runs 16 residues. This chain's CDR3 is CASSQVRLSPTYEQYF. CDR3 in DNA: TGTGCCAGCAGCCAAGTGCGGCTGAGTCCTACCTACGAGCAGTACTTC.

This chain links TRBV11-2 with TRBJ2-4, with D hard to call. V shed 8 bases and J shed 7 bases, with 9 bases lying between them. CDR3 length equals 11 residues. The germline gives CDR1 SGHAT, CDR2 FQNNGV. DNA for the CDR3: TGTGCCAGCGGGGATCGGAACATTCAGTACTTC. It is translated as CASGDRNIQYF.

The chain combines TRBV12-3 or TRBV12-4 with TRBJ2-6, with D perhaps given as TRBD1 or TRBD2 (6 bases each). The germline V and J ends were trimmed by 6 bases and 2 bases, with 17 bases remaining between them. The CDR3 has 17 residues. CDR3 nucleotides: TGTGCCAGCAGCTCCCACGGAGGGGGACCTGGGGCCAACGTCCTGACTTTC. As protein: CASSSHGGGPGANVLTF.

This clonotype was observed a handful of times. This sequence joins TRBV7-9 and TRBJ1-1; D gene ambiguous. V was clipped by 5 bases and J by 0 bases, with 10 bases between them. The CDR3 contains 14 residues. CDR1 is SEHNR, CDR2 FQNEAQ, per germline (reference sequence). CDR3 sequence: CASSPPTLNTEAFF. CDR3 DNA sequence: TGTGCCAGCAGCCCCCCGACACTGAACACTGAAGCTTTCTTT.

CDR3 in DNA: TGTGCCAGCAGCCGTGGAACCGGCTACGAAAAACTGTTTTTT. It codes for CASSRGTGYEKLFF. The chain uses TRBV5-4 and TRBJ1-4; D unclear. The CDR3 is made up of 14 amino acids. Germline V CDR1 and CDR2: SGHNT, YYREEE (reference sequence). V shed 4 bases and J shed 8 bases, with 15 bases lying between them.